This note documents a single T cell receptor beta chain sequence. This clonotype has just a few counts. Its antigen specificity is not known. Qualities for individual bases were not recorded, and no much larger clone is one base off. This sample stems from a study of T-cell memory formation after mild COVID-19 (dated by TCRdb to about 2021). About the study as a whole: TCR sequence clusters from the two donors were largely donor specific. Longitudinal TCRalpha and TCRbeta repertoire sequencing tracked T-cell clones expanding and contracting after mild COVID-19 in a couple of donors. The cohort comprised two young, previously healthy adult volunteers, one female and one male. Summary of the overall study and its limitations: The detection of some responding clones in pre-infection memory suggests that pre-existing cross-reactive memory T cells joined the SARS-CoV-2 response. SARS-CoV-2 specificity was not confirmed for the second-wave clones peaking on day 37. Contracting CD4+ clones were found mainly in CM and EM memory subsets, while CD8+ clones were enriched in EMRA. From day 15 to 85, contracting clones showed balanced CD4/CD8 phenotypes, whereas a second wave of clones that expanded from day 15 to 37 leaned towards CD4+. Only a couple of mild cases were covered by the study, and larger cohorts that include severe cases with pre-infection samples were considered necessary.

Ficoll-Paque density gradient centrifugation was the method used to isolate PBMCs. The CDR1 and CDR2 encoded by the germline V gene are LGHNA and YSLEER. The CDR3 measures 16 amino acids from cysteine to phenylalanine. CDR3 DNA is the only sequence kept; it has 48 bases, read in frame from the first base. V has 3 bases trimmed and J has 0 bases trimmed; junction bases matching no gene number 6. Data came from an Illumina NovaSeq 6000. Using 5'RACE with constant-segment primers, TCRalpha and TCRbeta cDNA libraries were constructed, with sample barcodes and unique molecular identifiers added in the process. RNA was extracted from every sample with Trizol reagent. The libraries were amplified in two PCR steps, and the second step added a second sample barcode and Illumina TruSeq adapters. Sequencing of the libraries was done on an Illumina NovaSeq, producing 2 x 150 bp paired-end reads. The paper's processing steps were these. With migec v1.2.7, reads were demultiplexed and then collapsed into UMI-guided consensus sequences. With mixcr v2.1.11, UMI consensuses were aligned to TRA and TRB V and J templates and assembled into clonotypes. Expanded or contracted clonotypes were those called significant by both edgeR and NoisET, with noise models trained on biological replicates. edgeR calls used a false discovery rate-adjusted p below 0.01 and a log2 fold-change threshold of 1. As an exploratory analysis of dynamics, max-normalized trajectories of the 1000 most abundant clonotypes were examined by PCA with hierarchical clustering. Separately sequenced CD4+ and CD8+ repertoires were used to assign a CD4 or CD8 phenotype to each responding clone. The public reads were run again by TCRdb, first through fastp at Q25 and then through MiXCR, and only productive beta chains were kept. Rows are unified per CDR3 protein, each entry keeping the most common DNA and genes. The V and J calls, along with clone size, are taken from TCRdb and not from the paper's own processing. The sample table shows 250,000 to 350,000 distinct CDR3 sequences, and 15% to 20% are seen once. Around 23% of the sample goes to the ten largest clones.

Sequenced sample: PBMCs or a T cell subset sorted from them (not recorded which). The chain is assembled from TRBV4-3 and TRBJ2-3; 7 central bases correspond to TRBD2. The clonotype comes from a man aged 18 to 29 who had mild COVID-19 (a few samples of this study predate the infection). The sample titles of this study are shuffled in the database, so cell type and time point are left out; the donor was told from shared clones. This receptor carries the CDR3 CASSQSGGSSTDTQYF. The nucleotides are TGCGCCAGCAGCCAGTCGGGGGGTTCGAGCACAGATACGCAGTATTTT.